Shown below are 2 T cell receptor beta chains from a single sample sequenced in a study of technical replicates of blood from a few donors. The repertoire was sequenced with immunoSEQ multiplex PCR; TCRdb's copy has only in-frame clones and lacks some. This table has about 94,000 clones, nearly 97% appearing once. The source material was T cells isolated from PBMCs. The source of these receptors is a human donor in good health.

This sequence joins TRBV7-8 and TRBJ1-2; D possibly corresponds to TRBD1 (5 bases). The CDR3 runs 14 residues. Germline V gene sequence: CDR1 SGHVS, CDR2 FQNEAQ. The ends were cut back, 4 bases at V and 0 bases at J, with 9 bases in the middle. CDR3 sequence reads: CASSSGGANYGYTF. CDR3 nucleotide sequence: TGTGCCAGCAGCTCGGGAGGGGCTAACTATGGCTACACCTTC. Using reference TRBV7-8 and TRBJ1-2 for the parts outside the CDR3, the full variable domain is GAGVSQSPRYKVAKRGQDVALRCDPISGHVSLFWYQQALGQGPEFLTYFQNEAQLDKSGLPSDRFFAERPEGSVSTLKIQRTQQEDSAVYLCASSSGGANYGYTFGSGTRLTVV.

The chain employs TRBV6-1 and TRBJ1-1; maybe TRBD1 (6 bases). Germline V lookup: CDR1 MNHNS, CDR2 SASEGT. The ends were cut back, 5 bases at V and 10 bases at J, with 17 bases in the middle. The CDR3 consists of 13 residues. The CDR3, as DNA: TGTGCCAGCAGTAACGTAGCCACAGGGACAGCTTTCTTT. Its protein product is CASSNVATGTAFF.